The 3 T cell receptor beta chains below come from one sample, sequenced in a study of T cells in Graves' hyperthyroidism and ophthalmopathy. From RNA transcripts, TCR beta CDR3 regions were amplified. The HTBI set primed first-round TCR CDR3 RT-PCR. TCRdb reprocessed the multiplex PCR reads with MiXCR, giving one entry per CDR3 protein. The sample lists 250,000 or so distinct CDR3 sequences, roughly 15% occurring once. The material sequenced was blood. The receptors derive from a woman aged 50 to 60 with Graves' hyperthyroidism that later progressed to Graves' ophthalmopathy.

The chain recombines TRBV2 with TRBJ1-5; 11 bases match TRBD1. V shed 7 bases, J shed 4 bases, and the junction held 9 bases outside the gene matches. CDR3 size: 16 residues. The germline CDR1 and CDR2 sequences are SNHLY and FYNNEI. The CDR3 nucleotides are TGTGCCAGCACCGAATCCGGGACAGGGGGTAATCAGCCCCAGCATTTT. Amino acid sequence: CASTESGTGGNQPQHF.

This clonotype was picked up many times. The V and J genes are TRBV20-1 and TRBJ1-1; D is uncertain. The germline gives CDR1 DFQATT, CDR2 SNEGSKA (reference sequence). This CDR3 spans 18 amino acids. V was cut by 2 bases and J by 3 bases, with 25 bases left in between. The CDR3 sequence is CSARIIRTQRFWDTEAFF. The CDR3 coding sequence is TGCAGTGCTAGAATAATCAGGACTCAGAGGTTTTGGGACACTGAAGCTTTCTTT.

In this sample, this clonotype turned up many times. The CDR3 bases are TGTGCCAGCAGCCCAGGGTTCGACTATGGCTACACCTTC. Translating it yields CASSPGFDYGYTF. The chain uses TRBV7-9 and TRBJ1-2; TRBD1 is a possible D gene (5 bases). CDR1 and CDR2 from the germline V gene are SEHNR and FQNEAQ (reference sequence). There are 13 residues in the CDR3. Trimming took 5 bases from V and 3 from J, leaving 10 bases between them.